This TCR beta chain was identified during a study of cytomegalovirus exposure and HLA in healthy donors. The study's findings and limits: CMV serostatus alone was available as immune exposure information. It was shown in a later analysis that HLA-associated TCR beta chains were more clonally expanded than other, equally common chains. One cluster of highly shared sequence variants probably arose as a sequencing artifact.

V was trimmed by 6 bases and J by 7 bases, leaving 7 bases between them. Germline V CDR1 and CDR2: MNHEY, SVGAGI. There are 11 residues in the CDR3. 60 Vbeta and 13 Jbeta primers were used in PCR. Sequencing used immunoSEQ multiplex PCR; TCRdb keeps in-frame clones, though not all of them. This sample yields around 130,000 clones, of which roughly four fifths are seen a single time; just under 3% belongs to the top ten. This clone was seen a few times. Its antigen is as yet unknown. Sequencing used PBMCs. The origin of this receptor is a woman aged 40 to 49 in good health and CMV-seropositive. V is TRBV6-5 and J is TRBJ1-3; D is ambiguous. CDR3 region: CASSQSNTIYF. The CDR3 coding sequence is TGTGCCAGCAGCCAAAGCAACACCATATATTTT.